A single sample gave rise to the 30 T cell receptor beta chains below, sequenced in a study of early T cells in non-severe SARS-CoV-2 infection. From the 5' RACE reads, TCRdb called clonotypes with MiXCR, one entry per CDR3 protein. The sample consists of approximately 89,000 distinct CDR3 sequences, 11% to 15% of them appearing once. Sequences were obtained from whole blood. These receptors all come from an adult who was a healthcare worker with PCR-confirmed SARS-CoV-2 infection or an uninfected control (not recorded which).

In its sample, this clonotype was seen many times. V is TRBV5-6 and J is TRBJ2-7, with 11 bases fitting TRBD1. The CDR3 covers 15 residues. V lost 5 bases to trimming and J lost 3 bases; unmatched junction nucleotides: 7. CDR1 is SGHDT and CDR2 is YYEEEE in the germline V gene. The CDR3 DNA reads TGTGCCAGCAGAAAGGAGGGGACAGGGGGCTACGAGCAGTACTTC. As protein: CASRKEGTGGYEQYF. The variable domain in full, completed from reference TRBV5-6 and TRBJ2-7, reads DAGVTQSPTHLIKTRGQQVTLRCSPKSGHDTVSWYQQALGQGPQFIFQYYEEEERQRGNFPDRFSGHQFPNYSSELNVNALLLGDSALYLCASRKEGTGGYEQYFGPGTRLTVT.

This clonotype was detected only a few times. The chain combines TRBV12-3 or TRBV12-4 with TRBJ1-2, with D perhaps TRBD1 (5 bases). The CDR3 runs 15 residues. Trimming shortened V by 5 bases and J by 8 bases, and 21 bases separated the two germline ends. The CDR3 loop reads CASSARQGGVGGYTF. In DNA, the CDR3 is TGTGCCAGCAGTGCGCGCCAGGGCGGGGTCGGCGGCTACACCTTC.

This clonotype was counted between two and nine times. The rearrangement uses TRBV20-1 and TRBJ1-4; D is unresolved. Germline assignment: CDR1 DFQATT and CDR2 SNEGSKA (reference sequence). V was trimmed by 1 base and J by 3 bases, leaving 9 bases between them. The CDR3 runs to 14 residues. The CDR3 loop is CSARGSIANEKLFF. For the CDR3, the DNA is TGCAGTGCTAGAGGGTCGATTGCTAATGAAAAACTGTTTTTT.

This clonotype was counted only a few times. The chain employs TRBV29-1 and TRBJ2-5; D possibly corresponds to TRBD1 (6 bases). Trimming left V 3 bases short and J 3 bases short, with 14 bases between. The CDR3 is 14 amino acids. Germline V lookup: CDR1 SQVTM, CDR2 ANQGSEA. Here the CDR3 reads CSVDGGALEETQYF. CDR3 coding DNA: TGCAGCGTTGATGGGGGCGCGTTAGAAGAGACCCAGTACTTC. Using reference TRBV29-1 and TRBJ2-5 for the parts outside the CDR3, the full variable domain is SAVISQKPSRDICQRGTSLTIQCQVDSQVTMMFWYRQQPGQSLTLIATANQGSEATYESGFVIDKFPISRPNLTFSTLTVSNMSPEDSSIYLCSVDGGALEETQYFGPGTRLLVL.

This clonotype occurred a few times. The chain couples TRBV5-1 to TRBJ1-2; D is ambiguous. This CDR3 has 14 residues. Trimming stripped 0 bases from V and 5 bases from J, with 11 bases between. Germline CDR1 SGHRS, CDR2 YFSETQ. The CDR3 reads CASSLGRAEYGYTF. The CDR3 nucleotides read TGCGCCAGCAGCTTGGGACGCGCCGAATATGGCTACACCTTC.

This clonotype was seen a handful of times. The chain carries TRBV19 and TRBJ2-1; 7 nucleotides agree with TRBD2. The ends lost 2 bases at V and 2 bases at J; junction bases unmatched: 0. The CDR3 is 14 amino acids. In germline, CDR1 is LNHDA, CDR2 SQIVND (reference sequence). CDR3 residues: CASSILAAYNEQFF. The CDR3 region has the DNA TGTGCCAGTAGTATACTAGCGGCCTACAATGAGCAGTTCTTC. Based on the CDR3 plus reference TRBV19 and TRBJ2-1, the full variable domain is DGGITQSPKYLFRKEGQNVTLSCEQNLNHDAMYWYRQDPGQGLRLIYYSQIVNDFQKGDIAEGYSVSREKKESFPLTVTSAQKNPTAFYLCASSILAAYNEQFFGPGTRLTVL.

A remark on this clonotype: The conserved phenylalanine or tryptophan normally closing the CDR3 is absent here, so this likely arose from a read error. The chain uses TRBV15 and TRBJ2-7; D may be TRBD1 (6 bases). From germline, CDR1 is LNHNV and CDR2 YYDKDF (reference sequence). Trimming took 2 bases from V and 2 from J, leaving 10 bases between them. This CDR3 comprises 14 residues. The DNA for the CDR3 is TGTGCCACCAGCAGAAGGACAGTCCCCTACGAGCAGTACTTG. Its translation is CATSRRTVPYEQYL.

This clonotype was observed at least ten times. The chain carries TRBV7-6 and TRBJ2-7; D gene uncertain. This CDR3 spans 13 amino acids. The V gene's germline CDR1 is SGHVS and CDR2 FNYEAQ. V gave up 5 bases and J gave up 3 bases, with 11 bases separating them. CDR3 region: CASSPVRGYEQYF. The CDR3 DNA reads as TGTGCCAGCAGCCCAGTTCGTGGCTACGAGCAGTACTTC.

This clonotype has more than one count but fewer than ten. The CDR3 DNA reads TGTGCCAGCAGCCAAGAATGGGACAGGGGCAATCAGCCCCAGCATTTT. It encodes CASSQEWDRGNQPQHF. V is TRBV4-2 and J is TRBJ1-5, with TRBD1 matching over 9 bases. Germline V CDR1 and CDR2: LGHNA, YNFKEQ. CDR3 length: 16 amino acids. With V trimmed by 0 bases and J by 2 bases, 2 bases remained unmatched.

This clonotype has at least ten counts. V and J are TRBV7-2 and TRBJ2-3; D remains unclear. Trimming removed 2 bases at V and 5 bases at J, with 14 bases between. Germline lookup yields CDR1 SGHTA and CDR2 FQGNSA. The CDR3 totals 15 residues. CDR3 sequence reads: CASSLRVLRVDTQYF. In nucleotides, the CDR3 is TGTGCCAGCAGCTTAAGGGTCCTAAGGGTAGATACGCAGTATTTT.

In this sample, this clonotype turned up many times. The rearrangement links TRBV27 to TRBJ1-1; D may be TRBD1 (6 bases). This CDR3 region has 13 residues. V was shortened by 5 bases and J by 4 bases, with 11 bases between the two germline ends. Per the germline V gene, CDR1 is MNHEY and CDR2 is SMNVEV (reference sequence). DNA of the CDR3: TGTGCCAGCAGTAGTTACAGGGTCACTGAAGCTTTCTTT. Protein sequence: CASSSYRVTEAFF.

This clonotype showed up many times. The chain couples TRBV18 to TRBJ1-4; unclear D gene. Trimming left V 2 bases short and J 0 bases short, with 10 bases between. The CDR3 is 16 residues long. Germline V lookup: CDR1 KGHSH, CDR2 LQKENI. The CDR3 sequence: CASSPSRTATNEKLFF. CDR3 nucleotide sequence: TGTGCCAGCTCACCATCCAGAACTGCAACTAATGAAAAACTGTTTTTT.

This clonotype was seen repeatedly, ten times or more. The genes are TRBV11-2 and TRBJ2-1, with D unclear. Germline V CDR1 and CDR2: SGHAT, FQNNGV. The CDR3 is 11 residues long. Deletions cut 1 base from V and 10 bases from J, with 5 bases between. In DNA, the CDR3 is TGTGCCAGCAGCTTAGCGGAAGAGCAGTTCTTC. This codes for CASSLAEEQFF.

CDR3 sequence reads: CASSLVAGDEQFF. CDR3 nucleotides: TGCGCCAGCAGCTTGGTAGCGGGGGATGAGCAGTTCTTC. The chain is built from TRBV5-1 and TRBJ2-1, with TRBD2 identical over 9 bases. This CDR3 is built from 13 residues. J was trimmed by 8 bases and V by 0 bases; bases with no gene match: 0. Germline V gene lookup returns CDR1 SGHRS and CDR2 YFSETQ.

This clonotype was counted between two and nine times. The genes are TRBV5-5 and TRBJ1-5; 9 positions match TRBD1. Per germline, CDR1 SGHKS and CDR2 YYEKEE (reference sequence). CDR3 length: 17 residues. J gave up 0 bases and V 5 bases, and 9 bases lay outside the gene matches. CDR3 sequence reads: CASRPGTQGASNQPQHF. The CDR3 region has the DNA TGTGCCAGCAGGCCGGGAACACAGGGGGCTAGCAATCAGCCCCAGCATTTT.

J is TRBJ2-1 and V is TRBV29-1, with TRBD2 matching 8 bases. The V gene end was trimmed by 0 bases and the J gene end by 6 bases; junction bases not matched to a gene: 4. The CDR3 has 14 amino acids. Per the germline V gene, CDR1 is SQVTM and CDR2 is ANQGSEA. Here the CDR3 reads CSVEETGLGNEQFF. The DNA of the CDR3 is TGCAGCGTTGAAGAGACGGGACTAGGCAATGAGCAGTTCTTC.

The V gene is TRBV28, the J gene TRBJ2-2; D call uncertain. V was clipped by 6 bases and J by 4 bases, with 9 bases between them. This CDR3 is 13 amino acids long. The germline CDR1 and CDR2 sequences are MDHEN and SYDVKM. CDR3 coding DNA: TGTGCCAGCAGCATCCAGAGCACCGGGGAGCTGTTTTTT. Its translation is CASSIQSTGELFF.

The CDR3 DNA is TGTGCCAGCAGCTCGGGACAGGGCACCTACAATGAGCAGTTCTTC. It is translated as CASSSGQGTYNEQFF. The chain employs TRBV7-8 and TRBJ2-1; 9 bases agree with TRBD1. The CDR3 totals 15 residues. V dropped 4 bases and J dropped 2; count of bases not matched to a gene: 3. Germline CDR1 is SGHVS and CDR2 is FQNEAQ.

The chain carries TRBV9 and TRBJ2-7; possible D gene TRBD2, 6 bases. The CDR3 has 15 amino acids. The V gene lost 0 bases and the J gene lost 0 bases, with 10 bases spanning the gap. Germline values: CDR1 SGDLS, CDR2 YYNGEE. CDR3 coding DNA: TGTGCCAGCAGCGTAGCGAGCGGGCCCTCCTACGAGCAGTACTTC. Translation: CASSVASGPSYEQYF.

The rearrangement joins TRBV2 to TRBJ2-3; D not certain. This CDR3 contains 12 residues. CDR1 and CDR2 from the germline V gene are SNHLY and FYNNEI. V gave up 3 bases and J gave up 3 bases, with 4 bases separating them. The CDR3 bases are TGTGCCAGCAGTGACGATACAGATACGCAGTATTTT. It yields the protein CASSDDTDTQYF.

This clonotype has a handful of counts. The CDR3 DNA is TGTGCCAGCAGCTTAGAGGGAAAGACATTCTACAATGAGCAGTTCTTC. Translating it yields CASSLEGKTFYNEQFF. The chain employs TRBV11-2 and TRBJ2-1; unclear D gene. Germline V gene lookup returns CDR1 SGHAT and CDR2 FQNNGV. This CDR3 comprises 16 residues. V was pared by 0 bases and J by 3 bases, with 12 bases between.

The rearrangement joins TRBV18 to TRBJ1-6; D unclear. V shed 0 bases and J shed 6 bases, with 12 bases lying between them. The germline gives CDR1 KGHSH, CDR2 LQKENI. The CDR3 is 16 amino acids. This CDR3 is CASSPPSQALNSPLHF. DNA of the CDR3: TGTGCCAGCTCACCACCGTCCCAGGCCCTTAATTCACCCCTCCACTTT.

The CDR3 nucleotides are TGTGCTAGTGGTTTCACCCAACAGGACTACGAGCAGTACTTC. Its protein product is CASGFTQQDYEQYF. V gene TRBV12-5 combines with J gene TRBJ2-7; tentatively, D is TRBD1 (5 bases). Germline V gives CDR1 LGHNT, CDR2 FRNRAP. V was clipped by 3 bases and J by 3 bases, with 12 bases between them. The CDR3 consists of 14 residues. The whole variable domain, remainder taken from reference TRBV12-5 and TRBJ2-7, is DARVTQTPRHKVTEMGQEVTMRCQPILGHNTVFWYRQTMMQGLELLAYFRNRAPLDDSGMPKDRFSAEMPDATLATLKIQPSEPRDSAVYFCASGFTQQDYEQYFGPGTRLTVT.

The rearrangement links TRBV6-4 to TRBJ2-2; no reliable D call. The CDR3 contains 14 residues. Germline lookup yields CDR1 MRHNA and CDR2 SNTAGT. Trimming removed 3 bases at V and 3 bases at J, with 8 bases between. The CDR3 region is CASSEGLHTGELFF. CDR3 in DNA: TGTGCCAGCAGTGAAGGATTGCACACCGGGGAGCTGTTTTTT.

This clonotype was counted at least ten times. The rearrangement links TRBV7-9 to TRBJ1-1; no clear D gene. The CDR3 covers 14 residues. Germline CDR1 and CDR2: SEHNR and FQNEAQ (reference sequence). Between the trimmed V and J ends, which lost 8 bases and 0 bases, there was a span of 13 bases. CDR3 sequence reads: CASDRTAMNTEAFF. The CDR3 DNA reads TGTGCCAGCGATCGAACAGCTATGAACACTGAAGCTTTCTTT.

The rearrangement links TRBV9 to TRBJ2-2, with a weak D call TRBD1 (5 bases). The CDR3 sequence is 13 residues long. Germline V gives CDR1 SGDLS, CDR2 YYNGEE. The germline V and J ends were trimmed by 3 bases and 8 bases, with 11 bases remaining between them. CDR3: CASSATWTGELFF. Written as DNA, the CDR3 is TGTGCCAGCAGCGCCACCTGGACAGGGGAGCTGTTTTTT.

The chain carries TRBV6-5 and TRBJ2-1, with 12 bases fitting TRBD2. This CDR3 is built from 17 residues. The germline CDR1 and CDR2 sequences are MNHEY and SVGAGI. The junction had 5 bases not matched to a gene; V was cut back by 5 bases and J by 0 bases. The CDR3 sequence is CASSTTTSGSSYNEQFF. As DNA, the CDR3 is TGTGCCAGCAGTACAACGACTAGCGGGAGCTCCTACAATGAGCAGTTCTTC.

This chain connects TRBV12-3 or TRBV12-4 to TRBJ1-6; no clear D gene. This CDR3 contains 13 residues. Trimming left V 7 bases short and J 10 bases short, with 14 bases between. The CDR3 loop reads CASTLFLDSPLHF. DNA of the CDR3: TGTGCCAGCACGCTCTTTTTAGACTCACCCCTCCACTTT.

This chain uses TRBV4-1 with TRBJ1-4; no reliable D call. V was shortened by 5 bases and J by 14 bases, with 18 bases between the two germline ends. Germline values: CDR1 MGHRA, CDR2 YSYEKL. The CDR3 runs 13 residues. The CDR3 is CASSTTPQVQLFF. The CDR3 coding sequence is TGCGCCAGCAGCACCACCCCCCAGGTTCAGCTGTTTTTT.

Only a few counts were recorded for this clonotype. The V gene is TRBV9, the J gene TRBJ2-3; D is unclear. This CDR3 contains 12 residues. Trimming took off 5 bases at V and 3 bases at J, with 7 bases between the two ends. Germline CDR1 reads SGDLS; CDR2 reads YYNGEE. DNA for the CDR3: TGTGCCAGCAGGGCTATTACAGATACGCAGTATTTT. Protein: CASRAITDTQYF.